This entry lists 24 T cell receptor beta chains sequenced from one sample in a study of cytomegalovirus exposure and HLA in healthy donors. A multiplex PCR was run with 60 Vbeta primers and 13 Jbeta primers. Produced via immunoSEQ multiplex PCR; TCRdb's table is partial and in-frame only. This listing includes 65,000 to 85,000 clones. The sample was PBMCs. Receptors originate from a female donor in good health and CMV-seropositive.

The V gene is TRBV7-8, the J gene TRBJ2-5; 8 bases line up with TRBD2. The junction had 3 bases not matched to a gene; V was cut back by 2 bases and J by 7 bases. This CDR3 has 13 amino acids. Germline V gene sequence: CDR1 SGHVS, CDR2 FQNEAQ. The CDR3 DNA reads as TGTGCCAGCAGCTTACCCAGCGGGGGGACCCAGTACTTC. Translation gives CASSLPSGGTQYF.

The V and J genes are TRBV6-1 and TRBJ1-2; no clear D. The germline V gene has CDR1 MNHNS and CDR2 SASEGT. CDR3 size: 17 residues. Trimming removed 0 bases from V and 3 bases from J, with 17 bases in between. The CDR3 nucleotides are TGTGCCAGCAGTGAAGCAGAGGTTTGGGGAGACTACTATGGCTACACCTTC. Protein: CASSEAEVWGDYYGYTF.

The chain combines TRBV4-3 with TRBJ2-1; 8 bases line up with TRBD2. The length of the CDR3 is 17 residues. Trimming took 4 bases from V and 4 from J; bases not matched to a gene: 12. The germline V gene encodes CDR1 LGHNA and CDR2 YSLEER. The DNA for the CDR3 is TGCGCCAGCAGCCTAGGCCTAGCGGGCGAGTGGTACAATGAGCAGTTCTTC. Amino acids: CASSLGLAGEWYNEQFF.

The CDR3 protein is CASSVEGVEAFF. CDR3 nucleotides: TGTGCCAGCAGTGTAGAGGGAGTTGAAGCTTTCTTT. The rearrangement joins TRBV2 to TRBJ1-1; D gene unclear. The V end was cut by 4 bases, the J end by 7 bases, with 10 bases between. The CDR3 extends over 12 amino acids. Germline V gives CDR1 SNHLY, CDR2 FYNNEI.

The V gene is TRBV13, the J gene TRBJ2-7, with 8 bases identical to TRBD1. The CDR3 covers 14 residues. Unmatched junction bases numbered 6, after V lost 4 bases and J lost 4 bases. Germline V CDR1 and CDR2: PRHDT, FYEKMQ (reference sequence). CDR3: CASSSSDRAYEQYF. The DNA for the CDR3 is TGTGCCAGCAGCTCATCGGACAGGGCGTACGAGCAGTACTTC.

The CDR3 DNA follows: TGTGCCAGCAGCTTTGAGGGTCCGAACACCGGGGAGCTGTTTTTT. It yields the protein CASSFEGPNTGELFF. The chain carries TRBV11-2 and TRBJ2-2; weak D call: TRBD2 (5 bases). CDR1 and CDR2 from the germline V gene are SGHAT and FQNNGV. The CDR3 totals 15 residues. V gave up 3 bases and J gave up 0 bases, with 8 bases separating them.

The rearrangement uses TRBV28 and TRBJ1-5; 7 bases fit TRBD1. The junction had 8 bases not matched to a gene; V was cut back by 4 bases and J by 5 bases. The CDR3 runs to 15 residues. Germline CDR1 is MDHEN and CDR2 is SYDVKM. For the CDR3, the DNA is TGTGCCAGCAGTTCGCCGACAGGGTACCATCAGCCCCAGCATTTT. It encodes CASSSPTGYHQPQHF. Complete variable domain (other parts from reference TRBV28 and TRBJ1-5): DVKVTQSSRYLVKRTGEKVFLECVQDMDHENMFWYRQDPGLGLRLIYFSYDVKMKEKGDIPEGYSVSREKKERFSLILESASTNQTSMYLCASSSPTGYHQPQHFGDGTRLSIL.

V gene TRBV27 combines with J gene TRBJ2-7, with D tentatively TRBD2 (5 bases). V shed 5 bases and J shed 6 bases, with 17 bases lying between them. The CDR3 has 14 residues. CDR1 is MNHEY, CDR2 SMNVEV, per germline (reference sequence). The DNA of the CDR3 is TGTGCCAGCAGTCCCTCGAGGAATAGCGCCGAGCAGTACTTC. Amino acids: CASSPSRNSAEQYF.

V and J are TRBV13 and TRBJ1-2, with D tentatively TRBD1 (6 bases). Germline CDR1 reads PRHDT; CDR2 reads FYEKMQ (reference sequence). This CDR3 has 15 amino acids. Deletions cut 3 bases from V and 5 bases from J, with 16 bases between. CDR3 region: CASSFRTGRGYGYTF. The CDR3 DNA is TGTGCCAGCAGCTTCCGAACAGGGAGGGGATATGGCTACACCTTC.

This sequence joins TRBV6-6 and TRBJ1-5; no firm D call. Germline values: CDR1 MNHNY, CDR2 SVGAGI (reference sequence). There are 12 residues in the CDR3. Deletions cut 8 bases from V and 3 bases from J, with 8 bases between. CDR3 sequence reads: CASGSNNQPQHF. For the CDR3, the DNA is TGTGCCAGCGGGAGTAACAATCAGCCCCAGCATTTT.

The J gene is TRBJ2-6, the V gene TRBV6-1; a weak D match, TRBD2 (6 bases). The germline CDR1 and CDR2 sequences are MNHNS and SASEGT. The CDR3 runs 15 residues. Trimming took off 7 bases at V and 3 bases at J, with 13 bases between the two ends. The CDR3 spells CASTWEDYGANVLTF. In DNA, the CDR3 is TGTGCCAGCACCTGGGAGGACTATGGGGCCAACGTCCTGACTTTC.

The chain combines TRBV6-1 with TRBJ1-2; D may be TRBD1 (5 bases). Looked up from germline, CDR1 is MNHNS and CDR2 is SASEGT. The CDR3 covers 14 residues. V dropped 7 bases and J dropped 4 bases, with 16 bases sitting between them. This chain's CDR3 is CASIAAFGGYGYTF. The CDR3, as DNA: TGTGCCAGCATCGCTGCCTTCGGGGGCTATGGCTACACCTTC.

The chain has TRBV28 and TRBJ2-5; D is undetermined. V lost 5 bases and J 2 bases, leaving 12 bases between the germline ends. CDR1 and CDR2 (germline): MDHEN, SYDVKM. The CDR3 is 14 residues long. The CDR3 bases are TGTGCCAGCAGTGAACAGAGAACTCAAGAGACCCAGTACTTC. It specifies CASSEQRTQETQYF. The full variable domain, with the rest looked up from reference TRBV28 and TRBJ2-5, is DVKVTQSSRYLVKRTGEKVFLECVQDMDHENMFWYRQDPGLGLRLIYFSYDVKMKEKGDIPEGYSVSREKKERFSLILESASTNQTSMYLCASSEQRTQETQYFGPGTRLLVL.

The chain has TRBV7-8 and TRBJ1-1; D gene unclear. The germline V gene has CDR1 SGHVS and CDR2 FQNEAQ. The CDR3 spans 14 residues. V was shortened by 6 bases and J by 0 bases, with 11 bases between the two germline ends. The CDR3: CASRSSPLNTEAFF. CDR3 in DNA: TGTGCCAGCAGGTCCTCCCCTCTGAACACTGAAGCTTTCTTT.

The chain uses TRBV18 and TRBJ2-1; 13 bases align to TRBD2. Germline V gives CDR1 KGHSH, CDR2 LQKENI. V was pared by 3 bases and J by 7 bases, with 3 bases of the junction left unmatched. The CDR3 runs 15 residues. CDR3 DNA sequence: TGTGCCAGCTCACCCCCGACTAGCGGGAGGAATGAGCAGTTCTTC. This encodes CASSPPTSGRNEQFF.

The chain joins TRBV6-6 to TRBJ2-7, with a weak D call TRBD2 (6 bases). The CDR3 covers 16 residues. The germline V gene has CDR1 MNHNY and CDR2 SVGAGI (reference sequence). Trimming removed 2 bases at V and 6 bases at J, with 20 bases between. The CDR3 DNA reads as TGTGCCAGCAGTTACCTAGGTGTCAGAGCCGGGGGCGAGCAGTACTTC. Its translation: CASSYLGVRAGGEQYF.

The CDR3 sequence: CASSLVGDEKLFF. DNA of the CDR3: TGTGCCAGCAGTTTAGTAGGAGACGAAAAACTGTTTTTT. The chain joins TRBV27 to TRBJ1-4, with unresolved D. CDR1 is MNHEY, CDR2 SMNVEV, per germline (reference sequence). The V gene lost 2 bases and the J gene lost 8 bases, with 9 bases spanning the gap. This CDR3 contains 13 residues.

The rearrangement links TRBV28 to TRBJ1-2; TRBD1 matches at 7 bases. The CDR3 totals 15 residues. Germline V gives CDR1 MDHEN, CDR2 SYDVKM. Losses at the gene ends were 5 bases for V and 4 bases for J; bases not matched to a gene: 10. CDR3 nucleotides: TGTGCCAGCAGTGGTCACAGGGGACCAAGCTATGGCTACACCTTC. Its translation: CASSGHRGPSYGYTF.

The CDR3 region is CASSPIAGGWTEAFF. The CDR3 region has the DNA TGTGCCAGCTCACCAATCGCAGGGGGATGGACTGAAGCTTTCTTT. The gene calls are TRBV18 and TRBJ1-1; TRBD1 matches at 7 bases. The CDR3 runs to 15 residues. The V and J ends lost 2 bases and 5 bases, in that order; junction bases with no gene match: 8. Germline V gene lookup returns CDR1 KGHSH and CDR2 LQKENI. The full variable domain, completed using reference TRBV18 and TRBJ1-1, is NAGVMQNPRHLVRRRGQEARLRCSPMKGHSHVYWYRQLPEEGLKFMVYLQKENIIDESGMPKERFSAEFPKEGPSILRIQQVVRGDSAAYFCASSPIAGGWTEAFFGQGTRLTVV.

The chain joins TRBV5-1 to TRBJ1-1, with D possibly matching TRBD1 (6 bases). CDR1 and CDR2 (germline): SGHRS, YFSETQ. The ends were cut back, 3 bases at V and 0 bases at J, with 12 bases in the middle. CDR3 length equals 15 residues. The CDR3 coding sequence is TGCGCCAGCAGCTGGTGGGGACACCTGAACACTGAAGCTTTCTTT. Amino acid sequence: CASSWWGHLNTEAFF.

This sequence joins TRBV18 and TRBJ2-5, with D uncertain. Near its end, the DNA agrees better with TRBJ2-7, so the J call may be wrong. There are 12 residues in the CDR3. Germline V gives CDR1 KGHSH, CDR2 LQKENI. The DNA for the CDR3 is TGTGCCAGCTCACTAAACTCTCACGAGCAGTACTTC. It specifies CASSLNSHEQYF.

The chain combines TRBV28 with TRBJ1-5; D remains unclear. CDR1 is MDHEN, CDR2 SYDVKM, per germline. Trimming removed 7 bases from V and 5 bases from J, with 9 bases in between. The CDR3 runs 12 residues. CDR3 in amino acids: CASTRGYQPQHF. The CDR3 region has the DNA TGTGCCAGCACAAGAGGGTATCAGCCCCAGCATTTT.

This chain joins TRBV7-2 and TRBJ2-7, with TRBD1 matching 10 bases. Germline V gene data show CDR1 as SGHTA and CDR2 as FQGNSA. V shed 5 bases, J shed 3 bases, and the junction held 7 bases outside the gene matches. The CDR3 totals 15 residues. CDR3 protein: CASSTGQGEFYEQYF. The CDR3 DNA sequence: TGTGCCAGCAGCACTGGACAGGGGGAGTTCTACGAGCAGTACTTC.

This rearrangement joins TRBV9 to TRBJ1-1; TRBD1 is a possible D gene (6 bases). Deletions cut 4 bases from V and 5 bases from J, with 12 bases between. Looked up from germline, CDR1 is SGDLS and CDR2 is YYNGEE. The CDR3 runs 13 residues. This CDR3 is CASSPGGSTEAFF. CDR3 DNA: TGTGCCAGCAGCCCGGGGGGCTCGACTGAAGCTTTCTTT.